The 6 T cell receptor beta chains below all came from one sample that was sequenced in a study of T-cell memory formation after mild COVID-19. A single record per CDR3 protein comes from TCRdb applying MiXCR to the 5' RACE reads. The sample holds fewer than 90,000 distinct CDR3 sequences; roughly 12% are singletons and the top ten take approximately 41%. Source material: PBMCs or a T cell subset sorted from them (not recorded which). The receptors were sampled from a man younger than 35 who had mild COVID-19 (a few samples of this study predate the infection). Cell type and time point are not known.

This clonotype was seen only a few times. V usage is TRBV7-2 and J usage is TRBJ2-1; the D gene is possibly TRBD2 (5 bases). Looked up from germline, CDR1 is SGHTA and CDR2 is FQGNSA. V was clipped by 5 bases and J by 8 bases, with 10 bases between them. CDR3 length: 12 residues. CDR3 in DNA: TGTGCCAGCAGCCCCGACGGGGATGAGCAGTTCTTC. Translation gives CASSPDGDEQFF.

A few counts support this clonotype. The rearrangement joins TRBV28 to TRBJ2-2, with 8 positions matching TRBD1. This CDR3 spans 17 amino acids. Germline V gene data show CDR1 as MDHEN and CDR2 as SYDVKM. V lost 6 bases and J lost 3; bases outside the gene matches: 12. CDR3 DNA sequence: TGTGCCAGCAGAAAGAATCCGGGACAGGCTTACACCGGGGAGCTGTTTTTT. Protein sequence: CASRKNPGQAYTGELFF.

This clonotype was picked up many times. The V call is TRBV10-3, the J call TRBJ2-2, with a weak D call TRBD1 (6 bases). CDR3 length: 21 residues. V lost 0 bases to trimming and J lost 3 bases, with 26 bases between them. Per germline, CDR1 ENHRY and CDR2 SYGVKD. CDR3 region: CAISESTPGQGALLYTGELFF. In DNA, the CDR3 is TGTGCCATCAGTGAGTCTACCCCGGGACAAGGAGCCCTTCTGTACACCGGGGAGCTGTTTTTT.

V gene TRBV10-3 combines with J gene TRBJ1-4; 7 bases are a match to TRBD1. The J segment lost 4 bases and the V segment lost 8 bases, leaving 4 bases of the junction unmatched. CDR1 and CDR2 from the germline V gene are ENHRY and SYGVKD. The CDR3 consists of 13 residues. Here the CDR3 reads CAIRDSFNEKLFF. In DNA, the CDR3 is TGTGCCATCCGGGACAGTTTTAATGAAAAACTGTTTTTT.

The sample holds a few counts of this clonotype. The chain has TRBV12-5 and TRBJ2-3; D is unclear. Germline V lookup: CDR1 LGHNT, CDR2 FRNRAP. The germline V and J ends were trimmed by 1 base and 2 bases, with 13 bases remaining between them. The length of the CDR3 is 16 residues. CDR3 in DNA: TGTGCTAGTGGTTTGGGGTTCGGAAGGAACACAGATACGCAGTATTTT. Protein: CASGLGFGRNTDTQYF.

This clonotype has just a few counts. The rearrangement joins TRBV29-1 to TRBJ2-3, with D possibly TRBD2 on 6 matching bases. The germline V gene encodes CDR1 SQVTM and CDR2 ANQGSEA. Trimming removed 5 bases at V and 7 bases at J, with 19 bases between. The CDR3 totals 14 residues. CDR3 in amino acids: CSVCTSPRWNTQYF. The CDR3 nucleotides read TGCAGCGTTTGTACTAGCCCCCGGTGGAATACGCAGTATTTT.